A selection of T cell receptor beta chains follows, all from one sample in a study of T cell responses to AZD1222 COVID-19 vaccine. Repertoires were generated with immunoSEQ multiplex PCR, while TCRdb's copy carries only in-frame clones and drops some. This table holds roughly 56,000 clones, approximately 83% found once. Source: peripheral blood, taken on day 0 of AZD1222 vaccination. These receptors were taken from an adult in good health. Each CDR3 is given with its conserved first and last residue. D genes are given only for firm matches. Size is omitted from some rows. Given values are once, few, many or a class for expanded clones.

V,D,size,length,J,DNA,CDR3
TRBV27,NA,NA,12,TRBJ2-7,TGTGCCAGCAGTACCGATAGTAGGGAGCAGTACTTC,CASSTDSREQYF
TRBV30,TRBD1,NA,15,TRBJ1-1,TGTGCCTGGAGTGGTGGGACAGGGGGCGTCACTGAAGCTTTCTTT,CAWSGGTGGVTEAFF
TRBV4-2,NA,once,17,TRBJ2-5,TGTGCCAGCAGCCAAGATCGCCAGGGTAGATTTGGGGAGACCCAGTACTTC,CASSQDRQGRFGETQYF
TRBV20-1,NA,NA,11,TRBJ1-4,TGCGCAGGGGAGGTTAATGAAAAACTGTTTTTT,CAGEVNEKLFF
TRBV29-1,TRBD2,NA,14,TRBJ2-7,TGCAGCGTTGCGGGGACTAGCGATGGCTACGAGCAGTACTTC,CSVAGTSDGYEQYF
TRBV4-1,TRBD2,once,17,TRBJ2-3,TGCGCCAGCAGCCAAGGGACTAGCGGGGAGGGGACAGATACGCAGTATTTT,CASSQGTSGEGTDTQYF
TRBV5-1,NA,NA,14,TRBJ1-2,TGCGCCAGCAGCTTGGACCAGGGTTTGGAAGGCTACACCTTC,CASSLDQGLEGYTF
TRBV5-1,TRBD1,NA,14,TRBJ1-2,TGCGCCAGCAGCCCTGGGACAGCTACCTATGGCTACACCTTC,CASSPGTATYGYTF
TRBV18,NA,NA,13,TRBJ1-2,TGTGCCAGCTCACCAAGGCTGACAGACGGCTACACCTTC,CASSPRLTDGYTF
TRBV11-3,NA,NA,15,TRBJ2-1,TGTGCCAGCAGCTTAGATGGGTTGGGGCACAATGAGCAGTTCTTC,CASSLDGLGHNEQFF
TRBV28,NA,NA,10,TRBJ1-5,TGTGCCACCGGGAGTCAGCCCCAGCATTTT,CATGSQPQHF
TRBV19,NA,NA,14,TRBJ1-1,TGTGCCAGTAGTATAAACGGAAAGAACACTGAAGCTTTCTTT,CASSINGKNTEAFF
TRBV5-1,NA,NA,17,TRBJ2-2,TGCGCCAGCAGCTTGGAGCGCCAGCCCCTGAACACCGGGGAGCTGTTTTTT,CASSLERQPLNTGELFF
TRBV7-6,NA,NA,16,TRBJ1-3,TGTGCCAGCAGCTTAGCCAATACAGGGTACGGAAACACCATATATTTT,CASSLANTGYGNTIYF
TRBV5-6,NA,many,13,TRBJ2-7,TGTGCCAGCAGTGAGGGACTTACCTACGAGCAGTACTTC,CASSEGLTYEQYF
TRBV6-6,TRBD1,NA,15,TRBJ1-2,TGTGCCAGCAGTTCAACGCAGGGGGGTTGGGATGGCTACACCTTC,CASSSTQGGWDGYTF
TRBV3-1/TRBV3-2,NA,once,15,TRBJ1-1,TGTGCCAGCAGCCAAGATCAACAGCAGCCTCCGAGTACTTTCTTT,CASSQDQQQPPSTFF
TRBV24-1,NA,once,16,TRBJ1-5,TGTGCCACCAGTGATTTCGAAACTTATAGCAATCAGCCCCAGCATTTT,CATSDFETYSNQPQHF
TRBV11-2,NA,NA,11,TRBJ1-5,TGTGCCAGCAGCTTAGGTCAGCCCCAGCATTTT,CASSLGQPQHF
TRBV18,NA,NA,14,TRBJ2-1,TGTGCCAGCTCACCAGGGGGGACCTACAATGAGCAGTTCTTC,CASSPGGTYNEQFF
TRBV5-3,NA,NA,15,TRBJ2-7,TGTGCCAGAAGCTTGGTTGGACAGAGCGTCTACGAGCAGTACTTC,CARSLVGQSVYEQYF
TRBV10-2,NA,NA,11,TRBJ2-7,TGCGCCAGCAGTGAGTCGTACGAGCAGTACTTC,CASSESYEQYF
TRBV25-1,TRBD1,NA,16,TRBJ2-2,TGTGCCAGCACCAAGACAGGGGGCCCGAACACCGGGGAGCTGTTTTTT,CASTKTGGPNTGELFF
TRBV7-8,NA,few,13,TRBJ2-1,TGTGCCAGCAGCTTAGTTAATGACAATGAGCAGTTCTTC,CASSLVNDNEQFF
TRBV19,NA,NA,15,TRBJ1-5,TGTGCCAGTACCCCTGGACAGTTTAGCAATCAGCCCCAGCATTTT,CASTPGQFSNQPQHF
TRBV5-1,NA,NA,12,TRBJ1-1,TGCGCCAGCAGCTTGGGGGATGAAGAAGCTTTCTTT,CASSLGDEEAFF
TRBV10-2,NA,NA,14,TRBJ1-1,TGCGCCAGCAGCGAAGACCACAGGGACACTGAAGCTTTCTTT,CASSEDHRDTEAFF
TRBV7-9,NA,few,14,TRBJ1-1,TGTGCCAGCAGCTTAGGGGCAGCCTACACTGAAGCTTTCTTT,CASSLGAAYTEAFF
TRBV14,NA,NA,14,TRBJ2-1,TGTGCCAGCAGCCAAGTATCTGGGAACAATGAGCAGTTCTTC,CASSQVSGNNEQFF
TRBV19,TRBD2,NA,16,TRBJ2-3,TGTGCCAGTAGGACAATAGCGGGGAATCCGAAAGATACGCAGTATTTT,CASRTIAGNPKDTQYF
TRBV10-1,TRBD2,NA,14,TRBJ2-1,TGCGCCAGCAGTCCTAGCGGGGGGGCGCTTGAGCAGTTCTTC,CASSPSGGALEQFF
TRBV27,NA,NA,16,TRBJ1-1,TGTGCCAGCATGCTCGGGACCGGCACGATGAACACTGAAGCTTTCTTT,CASMLGTGTMNTEAFF
TRBV7-8,NA,NA,15,TRBJ2-5,TGTGCCAGCAGCTTAGTTTTAGGGGCCCGGGTGACCCAGTACTTC,CASSLVLGARVTQYF
TRBV6-1,TRBD1,NA,17,TRBJ2-7,TGTGCCAGCAGTGGTCCCGGTGGAGGTGGCAGGGGGTACGAGCAGTACTTC,CASSGPGGGGRGYEQYF
TRBV19,NA,once,14,TRBJ2-3,TGTGCCAGTAGTACCCAATTTTTCACAGATACGCAGTATTTT,CASSTQFFTDTQYF
TRBV6-4,TRBD1,NA,16,TRBJ1-5,TGTGCCAGCAGTCCCGGGACAGGGGCTAATATCCAGCCCCAGCATTTT,CASSPGTGANIQPQHF
TRBV12-3/TRBV12-4,NA,NA,13,TRBJ1-2,TGTGCCAGCAGTTCATTCGGACTGCACGGATACACCTTC,CASSSFGLHGYTF
TRBV10-3,TRBD1,NA,13,TRBJ1-5,TGTGCCATCAGTTCCGACAGGGATCAGCCCCAGCATTTT,CAISSDRDQPQHF
TRBV5-4,TRBD1,NA,15,TRBJ1-2,TGTGCCAGCAGCTTGAAACAGGGGGGTCGTAATGGCTACACCTTC,CASSLKQGGRNGYTF
TRBV5-6,NA,once,15,TRBJ1-1,TGTGCCAGCAGCTTGGCCGGCAGGGAAGAAACTGAAGCTTTCTTT,CASSLAGREETEAFF
TRBV5-4,NA,NA,13,TRBJ1-2,TGTGCCAGCAGCTTGCGGCAGGGTTGGGGCTACACCTTC,CASSLRQGWGYTF
TRBV28,NA,once,15,TRBJ1-6,TGTGCCAGCAAACCGGCCGCAGGTCGGGATTCACCCCTCCACTTT,CASKPAAGRDSPLHF
TRBV19,TRBD1,NA,13,TRBJ2-4,TGTGCCAGTAGCCGGGACAGGGTAAACATTCAGTACTTC,CASSRDRVNIQYF
TRBV5-5,NA,NA,15,TRBJ1-4,TGTGCCAGCAGCTTGATCGGGGGCGCCTCAGAAAAACTGTTTTTT,CASSLIGGASEKLFF
TRBV5-4,TRBD1,few,14,TRBJ2-1,TGTGCCAGCACCAACCCCTCAGGGGGCAATGAGCAGTTCTTC,CASTNPSGGNEQFF
TRBV5-5,NA,NA,14,TRBJ2-2,TGTGCCAGCAGTCGGGACTTGAACACCGGGGAGCTGTTTTTT,CASSRDLNTGELFF
TRBV19,NA,NA,14,TRBJ2-3,TGTGCCAGTAGTTATCAGGGACTCACAGATACGCAGTATTTT,CASSYQGLTDTQYF
TRBV2,NA,NA,13,TRBJ1-5,TGTGCCAGCAGTACAGTAAGCAATCAGCCCCAGCATTTT,CASSTVSNQPQHF
TRBV7-8,TRBD1,NA,18,TRBJ1-5,TGTGCCAGCAGTCCTAGACAGGGCGGGGGCCGGGGGAATCAGCCCCAGCATTTT,CASSPRQGGGRGNQPQHF
TRBV5-1,NA,NA,13,TRBJ1-1,TGCGCCAGCAGCCCGGCAGTGAACACTGAAGCTTTCTTT,CASSPAVNTEAFF
TRBV11-2,NA,NA,15,TRBJ1-6,TGTGCCAGCACGCCGCAGGGTCATTATAATTCACCCCTCCACTTT,CASTPQGHYNSPLHF
TRBV6-5,NA,NA,15,TRBJ1-1,TGTGCCAGCAGTTACTCGAAGTGGGGTAACACTGAAGCTTTCTTT,CASSYSKWGNTEAFF
TRBV7-9,NA,once,13,TRBJ1-2,TGTGCCAGCAGCTTACAGGGGTGGGATGGCTACACCTTC,CASSLQGWDGYTF
TRBV3-1/TRBV3-2,NA,NA,16,TRBJ1-3,TGTGCCAGCGGGGGCTTAGGGTTCCCCTCTGGAAACACCATATATTTT,CASGGLGFPSGNTIYF
TRBV18,NA,few,16,TRBJ1-1,TGTGCCAGCTCACCTTCGGGGCAGATTCTGGTGACTGAAGCTTTCTTT,CASSPSGQILVTEAFF
TRBV21-1,NA,NA,15,TRBJ1-3,TGTGCCAGCAGCACACCGACAGGGACTGGAAACACCATATATTTT,CASSTPTGTGNTIYF
TRBV4-2,TRBD2,NA,16,TRBJ2-3,TGTGCCAGCAGCCAAGATAGTAGCGGGGGTCCAGATACGCAGTATTTT,CASSQDSSGGPDTQYF
TRBV9,TRBD1,NA,15,TRBJ1-3,TGTGCCAGCGCCTCGGGACAGGGCTCTGGAAACACCATATATTTT,CASASGQGSGNTIYF
TRBV9,NA,NA,19,TRBJ2-2,TGTGCCAGCAGCGTAGCCCCGACCGGAGGGGCGGGACGCGCCGGGGAGCTGTTTTTT,CASSVAPTGGAGRAGELFF
TRBV29-1,TRBD1,NA,10,TRBJ1-2,TGCAGCGTTGAAGGACAGGGTAGTACCTTC,CSVEGQGSTF